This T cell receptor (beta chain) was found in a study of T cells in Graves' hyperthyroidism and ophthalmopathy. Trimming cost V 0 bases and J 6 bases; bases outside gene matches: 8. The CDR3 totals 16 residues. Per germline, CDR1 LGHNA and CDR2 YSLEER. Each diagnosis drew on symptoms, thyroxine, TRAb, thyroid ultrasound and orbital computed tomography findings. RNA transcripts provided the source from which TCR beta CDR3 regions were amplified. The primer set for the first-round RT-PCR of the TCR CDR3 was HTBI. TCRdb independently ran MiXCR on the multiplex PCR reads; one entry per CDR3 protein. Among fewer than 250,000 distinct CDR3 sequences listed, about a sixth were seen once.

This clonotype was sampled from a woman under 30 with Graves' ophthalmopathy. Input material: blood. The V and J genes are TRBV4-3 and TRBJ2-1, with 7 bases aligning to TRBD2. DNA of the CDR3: TGCGCCAGCAGCCAAGAATCCGGACTAGTTTTCAATGAGCAGTTCTTC. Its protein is CASSQESGLVFNEQFF.